The 12 T cell receptor beta chains below were found in one sample sequenced in a study of OX40 agonist ivuxolimab in advanced cancers. The data were produced by immunoSEQ multiplex PCR, yet TCRdb's version contains in-frame clones alone and is incomplete. The repertoire holds 62,000 or so clones, with about 85% as singletons. Material: CD4+ or CD8+ T cells sorted from blood, obtained in a trial of the OX40 agonist ivuxolimab. These receptor sequences come from an adult with an advanced solid tumor such as melanoma, head and neck, liver or kidney cancer.

V usage is TRBV7-8 and J usage is TRBJ2-2; D is ambiguous. Trimming left V 5 bases short and J 7 bases short, with 14 bases between. Germline-derived CDR1 and CDR2 are SGHVS and FQNEAQ. The CDR3 is 14 amino acids. The chain's CDR3 is CASSPGSIVGELFF. The CDR3 DNA follows: TGTGCCAGCAGCCCCGGGTCGATCGTCGGGGAGCTGTTTTTT.

The chain links TRBV9 to TRBJ2-1, with D tentatively TRBD2 (6 bases). This CDR3 has 14 amino acids. Germline V gene data show CDR1 as SGDLS and CDR2 as YYNGEE. Deletions cut 4 bases from V and 5 bases from J, with 13 bases between. CDR3 amino acids: CASSTGTLDNEQFF. The CDR3 bases are TGTGCCAGCAGCACCGGGACTCTCGACAATGAGCAGTTCTTC.

The genes are TRBV25-1 and TRBJ1-2; D unclear. The CDR3 covers 14 residues. The V end was cut by 4 bases, the J end by 8 bases, with 17 bases between. The germline V gene encodes CDR1 MGHDK and CDR2 SYGVNS. The CDR3 nucleotides are TGTGCCAGCAGTGGGTCGGCGGGGAGAGAGGGCTACACCTTC. Protein sequence: CASSGSAGREGYTF.

The chain employs TRBV11-3 and TRBJ2-3; D remains ambiguous. This CDR3 comprises 15 residues. Germline assignment: CDR1 SGHNT and CDR2 YENEEA. The V end was cut by 1 base, the J end by 6 bases, with 14 bases between. CDR3 region: CASSLVGLGRDTQYF. CDR3 sequence (DNA): TGTGCCAGCAGCTTAGTCGGCCTAGGGCGGGATACGCAGTATTTT. Filled out from reference TRBV11-3 and TRBJ2-3, the complete variable domain reads EAGVVQSPRYKIIEKKQPVAFWCNPISGHNTLYWYLQNLGQGPELLIRYENEEAVDDSQLPKDRFSAERLKGVDSTLKIQPAELGDSAVYLCASSLVGLGRDTQYFGPGTRLTVL.

The sample holds a few counts of this clone. J is TRBJ1-3 and V is TRBV2; D unclear. Germline CDR1 reads SNHLY; CDR2 reads FYNNEI. V lost 6 bases and J lost 0, with 12 bases in between. CDR3 length: 15 amino acids. CDR3 region: CASSTDQSSGNTIYF. In nucleotides, the CDR3 is TGTGCCAGCAGCACAGATCAAAGCTCTGGAAACACCATATATTTT.

Relative to its sample, this clone is medium-sized (0.01 to 0.1%). This chain joins TRBV28 and TRBJ1-5; 7 bases are shared with TRBD1. The CDR3 length is 13 residues. The germline V gene encodes CDR1 MDHEN and CDR2 SYDVKM. V lost 7 bases to trimming and J lost 6 bases; unmatched junction nucleotides: 6. In nucleotides, the CDR3 is TGTGCCAGCACCGACAGGGTGTTTCAGCCCCAGCATTTT. Its translation: CASTDRVFQPQHF.

V usage is TRBV30 and J usage is TRBJ1-1; TRBD1 is a possible D gene (6 bases). Germline V gene lookup returns CDR1 GTSNPN and CDR2 SVGIG (reference sequence). V dropped 1 base and J dropped 1 base, with 19 bases sitting between them. The CDR3 runs to 17 residues. CDR3 protein: CAWSAVSRGTKNTEAFF. The CDR3 nucleotides are TGTGCCTGGAGTGCCGTATCTCGCGGGACAAAGAACACTGAAGCTTTCTTT.

The V call is TRBV19, the J call TRBJ1-1; D is undetermined. This CDR3 is 12 amino acids long. The germline V gene encodes CDR1 LNHDA and CDR2 SQIVND (reference sequence). V lost 5 bases and J lost 6, with 10 bases in between. The CDR3 nucleotides are TGTGCCAGTAGTCCTCTGTTGGCTGAAGCTTTCTTT. Protein: CASSPLLAEAFF. Combining the CDR3 with reference TRBV19 and TRBJ1-1 gives the whole variable domain DGGITQSPKYLFRKEGQNVTLSCEQNLNHDAMYWYRQDPGQGLRLIYYSQIVNDFQKGDIAEGYSVSREKKESFPLTVTSAQKNPTAFYLCASSPLLAEAFFGQGTRLTVV.

The chain couples TRBV6-4 to TRBJ2-2, with D uncertain. Germline loops: CDR1 MRHNA, CDR2 SNTAGT. CDR3 length: 14 amino acids. The V end lost 4 bases, the J end lost 1 base, and 7 bases lay between the germline ends. CDR3 DNA: TGTGCCAGCAGTGTGTCACAGAACACCGGGGAGCTGTTTTTT. This codes for CASSVSQNTGELFF.

The chain links TRBV14 to TRBJ2-7; weak D call: TRBD1 (6 bases). Germline V gene sequence: CDR1 SGHDN, CDR2 FVKESK. V lost 3 bases and J lost 6, with 12 bases in between. This CDR3 comprises 13 residues. The CDR3 sequence: CASSQTTGSEQYF. In DNA form, the CDR3 reads TGTGCCAGCAGCCAGACTACAGGGTCCGAGCAGTACTTC.

This rearrangement joins TRBV6-5 to TRBJ2-7; 12 bases line up with TRBD1. Per the germline V gene, CDR1 is MNHEY and CDR2 is SVGAGI. There are 14 residues in the CDR3. V dropped 5 bases and J dropped 6; count of bases not matched to a gene: 5. The CDR3 is CASSPGTGGSEQYF. CDR3 DNA sequence: TGTGCCAGCAGTCCCGGGACAGGGGGCAGCGAGCAGTACTTC.

The V call is TRBV6-5, the J call TRBJ2-1, with 9 positions matching TRBD1. V shed 6 bases, J shed 6 bases, and the junction held 6 bases outside the gene matches. The CDR3 runs to 14 residues. Germline CDR1 MNHEY, CDR2 SVGAGI. CDR3 DNA: TGTGCCAGCAGAGCCGGGACAGGGCCCAATGAGCAGTTCTTC. It is translated as CASRAGTGPNEQFF.